The TCR beta chain described here comes from a study of glioma-infiltrating T cells (TCRdb year 2016). About the study as a whole: The study sequenced TCR alpha- and beta-chain repertoires from glioma tissue, from non-neoplastic brain tissue and from matched peripheral blood mononuclear cells. To gauge divergence between tissue and blood T-cell populations, every tissue-infiltrating repertoire was compared against the peripheral blood repertoire from the same patient. The paired cohort was made up of three low-grade glioma patients, about 8 primary glioblastoma patients and three non-glioma patients who contributed non-neoplastic brain tissue.

This clonotype has ten or more counts. The antigen it binds to is not known. Base qualities are missing; no much larger clone stands one base away. The CDR3, from cysteine to phenylalanine, totals 15 residues. Solely the CDR3 DNA is kept, with 45 bases framed from the first base. The junction shows trimming of 2 bases on V and 0 bases on J, plus 8 bases between the germline ends. The germline V gene encodes CDR1 SNHLY and CDR2 FYNNEI. TCR alpha and beta CDR3 regions were amplified with the iRepertoire nested amplicon-rescue multiplex PCR (arm-PCR) platform from RNA. One-step reverse transcription and amplification used about 95-400 ng of tissue mRNA or PBMC total RNA as input. Following bead purification, Illumina adapters were added through a secondary multiplex PCR, and the libraries were then gel-purified between 200 and 400 bp. Demultiplexing relied on internal 6-nucleotide barcodes carried by the libraries. Libraries were sequenced on an Illumina MiSeq with 2x220 or 2x250 nucleotide paired-end reads. The study's own analysis went as follows. Paired reads were merged using FLASH 1.2.11 and aligned with BWA-MEM to the GRCh37 human genome, and TRA and TRB reads were then extracted. V and J assignment used an IMGT-derived reference of cassette sequences and CDR3 motifs that included pseudogenes. Three-frame translation of reads was performed, and productive CDR3s were defined as those with a C...FGXG motif and no stop codons. Clonotypes were defined as unique combinations of V-J cassette pair and CDR3 amino acid sequence. Filtering of reads was based on Hamming distance, with the threshold set by the sequence error rate of each sample in mapped regions. Clones were called with MiXCR by TCRdb after fastp trimmed the public reads at Q25, and only in-frame beta chains were retained. Entries that share a CDR3 protein sequence are merged under the most common genes and DNA. The V and J calls follow TCRdb's processing rather than the paper's. Counted in this sample were approximately 90,000 distinct CDR3 sequences; 23% of them appeared once. The top ten constitute approximately 7% of the sample.

General findings and caveats noted by the study authors: VJ-independent divergence between tissue and blood was below expectation in non-neoplastic patients but above expectation in all gliomas, especially low-grade gliomas. Very few CDR3 sequences were shared between tissue and blood, attributed to high CDR3 diversity and limited sampling. Group comparisons were based on small numbers of patients: three non-neoplastic, three low-grade glioma and about 8 glioblastoma patients.

The chain employs TRBV2 and TRBJ1-5; the D gene cannot be resolved reliably. Sequencing was done on a sample of glioma tissue, nonneoplastic brain tissue, or PBMCs (not recorded which). This TCR was recovered from a human donor with low-grade glioma or glioblastoma, undergoing nonglioma brain surgery, or in good health (not recorded which). The DNA reads as follows: TGTGCCAGCAGTGAAATCCGGAATAGCAATCAGCCCCAGCATTTT. Its translation reads: CASSEIRNSNQPQHF.